Given below is one TCR beta chain in context. Its target is not known. The sample originates from a study of vaccination and CD4 T cells after COVID-19. The Oncomine TCR Beta short-read assay sequenced DNA from cultured CD4+ T cells. In this case, cultured CD4+ T cells provided the extracted genomic DNA. TCRdb redid the calling of the PCR reads with MiXCR, one entry per CDR3 protein. The profile shows more than 7,500 distinct CDR3 sequences, around 41% of them singletons. This sample's treatment: roughly 11-day PBMC culture with coronavirus spike peptide pools or control peptides (ViraFEST assay). The unexposed donor's CD4+ T cells were collected before the COVID-19 pandemic (2011-2018). CDR3 length: 15 amino acids. Germline V CDR1 and CDR2: MGHDK, SYGVNS. The germline V and J ends were trimmed by 5 bases and 4 bases, with 15 bases remaining between them.

The receptor's source is a human donor in good health. Source material: CD4+ T cells from blood, cultured in vitro. V is TRBV25-1 and J is TRBJ2-1, with D perhaps TRBD2 (5 bases). CDR3 region: CASSPRAGAYNEQFF. DNA for the CDR3: TGTGCCAGCAGTCCGCGGGCGGGCGCTTACAATGAGCAGTTCTTC.